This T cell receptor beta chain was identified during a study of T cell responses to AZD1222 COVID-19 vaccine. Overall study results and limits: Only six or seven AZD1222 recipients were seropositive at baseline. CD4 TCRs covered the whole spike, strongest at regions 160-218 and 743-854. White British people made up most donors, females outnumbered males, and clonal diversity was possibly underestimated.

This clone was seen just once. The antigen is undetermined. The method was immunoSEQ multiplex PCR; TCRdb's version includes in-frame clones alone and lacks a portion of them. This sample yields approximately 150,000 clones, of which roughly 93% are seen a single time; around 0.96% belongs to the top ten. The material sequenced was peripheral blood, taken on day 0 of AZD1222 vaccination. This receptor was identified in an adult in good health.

The CDR3 nucleotides are TGCGCCAGCAGCCAAGAGGATACTACAGGGGTTGATGAAAAACTGTTTTTT. This translates into CASSQEDTTGVDEKLFF. This chain uses TRBV4-1 with TRBJ1-4; 7 nucleotides align to TRBD1. V was clipped by 0 bases and J by 6 bases; unmatched bases: 10. Germline loops: CDR1 MGHRA, CDR2 YSYEKL. This CDR3 comprises 17 residues.